This TCR beta chain was captured in a study of T cells in Graves' hyperthyroidism and ophthalmopathy. This clonotype was seen more than once but under ten times. TCR beta CDR3 regions were amplified from RNA. The HTBI primer set was used in a first-round RT-PCR of the TCR CDR3. TCRdb ran MiXCR on the multiplex PCR reads and lists one entry per CDR3 protein. In the table there are hundreds of thousands of distinct CDR3 sequences, roughly a third of which are singletons. V was cut by 3 bases and J by 9 bases, with 23 bases left in between. Germline values: CDR1 MGHRA, CDR2 YSYEKL. This CDR3 region has 16 residues.

The chain is built from TRBV4-1 and TRBJ1-1; D might be TRBD1 (6 bases). The receptor's source is a middle-aged woman with Graves' hyperthyroidism. Sequencing was carried out using blood. CDR3: CASSQIKTTRQEQAFF. CDR3 DNA: TGCGCCAGCAGCCAGATTAAAACCACGCGACAGGAGCAAGCTTTCTTT.